This T cell receptor beta chain was retrieved from a study of blood T cell repertoires in COVID-19. Repertoires were generated with immunoSEQ multiplex PCR, while TCRdb's copy carries only in-frame clones and drops some. This sample has about 160,000 clones, with 80% to 85% found just once. Germline CDR1 reads KGHSH; CDR2 reads LQKENI. V shed 6 bases, J shed 6 bases, and the junction held 9 bases outside the gene matches. This CDR3 has 14 amino acids. Clinical history reported by participants formed the basis on which cohorts were assigned. The rearrangement links TRBV18 to TRBJ2-7; 9 nucleotides line up with TRBD1. Material: PBMCs or T cells enriched from blood (not recorded which). The receptor was isolated from a woman aged 50 to 60 who had recovered from COVID-19. CDR3 sequence reads: CASSRDRGMVEQYF. In nucleotides, the CDR3 is TGTGCCAGCTCTCGTGACAGGGGGATGGTCGAGCAGTACTTC.